This T cell receptor (beta chain) was recovered during a study of sequential checkpoint blockade in melanoma. Looking at the study overall: TCRβ was sequenced from DNA of some 97 pretreatment tumors. Some 22 patients had tumor biopsies before treatment and at week 13.

Using immunoSEQ multiplex PCR, the repertoire was profiled, and TCRdb retains in-frame clones only, with some absent. The sample lists about 37,000 clones, approximately 30% occurring once. Germline V gene sequence: CDR1 SGHNT, CDR2 YENEEA. The V and J ends lost 5 bases and 2 bases, in that order; junction bases with no gene match: 4. The CDR3 spans 15 residues. Treatment defined: randomized to nivolumab then ipilimumab (arm A) or the reverse (arm B). Patients had received no earlier DNA-damaging chemotherapy. The table lists this clone with a few counts. Its antigen is still unknown. Overall study results and limits: Pretreatment TIL clonality tracked with response in the nivolumab-first arm.

The clonotype originates from a human donor with melanoma. Sequencing was performed on tumor tissue (inferred from file names), taken from a patient given nivolumab and ipilimumab in sequence. This chain connects TRBV11-3 to TRBJ1-5; 9 bases line up with TRBD1. This CDR3 reads CASSIRTGGNQPQHF. The CDR3 DNA follows: TGTGCCAGCAGCATCCGGACAGGGGGCAATCAGCCCCAGCATTTT.